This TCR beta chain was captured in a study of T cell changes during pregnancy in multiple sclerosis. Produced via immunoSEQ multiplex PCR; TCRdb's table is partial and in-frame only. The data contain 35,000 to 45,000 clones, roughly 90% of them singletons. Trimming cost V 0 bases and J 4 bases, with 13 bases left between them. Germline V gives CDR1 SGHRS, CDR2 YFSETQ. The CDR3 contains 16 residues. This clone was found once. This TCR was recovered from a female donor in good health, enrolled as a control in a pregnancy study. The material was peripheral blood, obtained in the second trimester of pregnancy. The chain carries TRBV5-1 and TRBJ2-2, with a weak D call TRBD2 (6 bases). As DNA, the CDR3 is TGCGCCAGCAGCTTGGGGGCGGCGGGATTCACCGGGGAGCTGTTTTTT. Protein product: CASSLGAAGFTGELFF.